This T cell receptor beta chain originates from a study of regulatory T cells in long-lasting Graves disease (dated by TCRdb to the early 2020s). Regarding the complete study: Antithyroid drugs had been taken for less than 3 months by newly diagnosed Graves' disease patients. TCR sequencing covered around 13 persistent and approximately 20 newly diagnosed Graves' disease patients, 33 samples in total. Peripheral blood TCR sequencing and RNA sequencing compared persistent Graves' disease patients with newly diagnosed Graves' disease patients. The study took place in China and was registered as a clinical trial. Beyond this particular receptor, the publication reports: Only peripheral blood was studied, because thyroid tissue, the primary lesion, was inaccessible. Persistent disease showed preferential use of TRBV28, TRBJ1-2 and TRBJ2-5, whereas newly diagnosed disease favored TRBV20-1 and TRBJ2-1. More public clonotypes were shared among persistent patients (around 3,000) than among newly diagnosed patients (approximately 930). Sequencing and analysis were limited to the TCR beta chain. Compared with newly diagnosed patients, persistent Graves' disease patients had lower TCR Shannon entropy and fewer highly expanded clones, which suggests clonal expansion. The authors acknowledged the small sample size as a limitation that may reduce accuracy.

This clonotype was detected a few times. Its cognate antigen has yet to be identified. Base qualities are not recorded, but no much larger clone differs from it by a single base. Preparation of the library involved multiplex PCR. Sequencing was carried out with an Illumina HiSeq 4000. To build TCR beta libraries, CDR3 regions were amplified by Arm-PCR using iRepertoire HTBI primers. Before sequencing, the PCR products underwent gel purification. Per the source publication's procedure: Gene usage analysis of CDR3 amino acid clonotypes used the approximately 62 TRBV and more than 13 TRBJ segments found across samples. Filtered high-quality paired reads were merged into contigs using COPE and FqMerger. BLAST was used to align contigs to IMGT TRBV, TRBD and TRBJ reference genes, and CDR3 was defined according to IMGT. Any clonotype with a frequency above 0.1% was counted as a highly expanded clone. Repertoire diversity was measured by Shannon entropy, and V-J evenness by the Gini coefficient. A clonotype was considered public if more than one individual shared it. In-frame beta chains were kept once TCRdb had trimmed the public reads at Q25 with fastp and called clones with MiXCR. Rows are unified per CDR3 protein, each entry keeping the most common DNA and genes. In this record, the V and J calls reflect TCRdb's handling and not the investigators' own analysis. The sample table shows roughly 400,000 distinct CDR3 sequences, and about 15% are seen once. The ten largest clones take up about 8.3% of the sample.

In the germline V gene (reference sequence), CDR1 corresponds to LGHDT and CDR2 to YNNKEL. The CDR3, from cysteine to phenylalanine, totals 16 residues. Only the CDR3 part of the read is kept: 48 bases, read in frame from the first base. The trim is 3 bases for V and 1 base for J, with a gap of 13 bases between the germline ends. According to the study, the label for this sample's time point signals: newly diagnosed GD, antithyroid drugs for less than 3 months. For both TCR sequencing and RNA sequencing, RNA was extracted from PBMCs using TRIzol. The diagnosis of Graves' disease followed American Thyroid Association guidelines. Recruitment of patients was carried out at an endocrinology department in Xi'an, China. Each patient gave approximately 9.7 milliliters of peripheral blood, collected in an EDTA anticoagulant tube. PBMCs were isolated by Ficoll Paque Plus density gradient separation without further T cell sorting. An Agilent 2100 Bioanalyzer and agarose gel were used to check RNA quality, while a NanoDrop 2000 measured RNA concentration.

The same specimen was also included in a second study, on T cells in Graves' hyperthyroidism and ophthalmopathy. As that second paper reports: Stable Graves' hyperthyroidism was defined as the absence of progression to ophthalmopathy over 18 months of follow-up. Hyperthyroidism patients were newly diagnosed, with disease duration under 2 months, and aged 18 to 65 years. Exclusion was applied to patients with uncontrolled infections, other autoimmune diseases, pregnancy or lactation. Clinical symptoms, serum thyroxine and TRAb, thyroid ultrasound, and orbital computed tomography formed the basis for the diagnoses. For the first round of RT-PCR on the TCR CDR3, the HTBI primer set was used together with the Qiagen OneStep RT-PCR kit. Most expanded thyroid clonotypes (frequency above 0.001) were also found in blood, which suggests that blood repertoires may mirror thyroid immune responses. Ophthalmopathy was separated from stable hyperthyroidism by a 13 V-J signature model, with just over 85% sensitivity and roughly 81% specificity obtained in cross-validation and 80%/75% obtained in testing. In validation, the model predicted progression to ophthalmopathy with over 60% sensitivity and 72% to 75% specificity, a median of approximately 6.7 months before onset. To identify distinguishing TCR V-J signatures, a discovery cohort of 95 to 100 patients was used, comprising 40 to 45 with Graves' ophthalmopathy and 57 with stable Graves' hyperthyroidism. Whether ophthalmopathy could be predicted prospectively was tested in an independent validation cohort made up of under 20 hyperthyroidism patients plus 17 patients who later progressed to ophthalmopathy. For training and testing, the 100 or so patients in the discovery cohort were randomly divided in a 7:3 ratio. In several Graves' hyperthyroidism patients, the study also compared T-cell repertoires from thyroid tissue with T-cell repertoires from blood. Once sampling was done, hyperthyroidism patients were given methimazole at a starting dose of 30 mg daily, whereas ophthalmopathy patients were given high-dose intravenous methylprednisolone. Libraries were constructed in a second round of multiplex PCR, after which size selection and purification were carried out. Libraries were sequenced paired-end with 100 bp reads on an Illumina HiSeq2000. SOAPnuke was used to process the raw data, throwing out any read that contained adapters or uncalled bases, had a mean Phred below 15, or lacked an exact constant-primer or identifier match. COPE v1.2.5 was used to merge the high-quality paired reads, and each unique nucleotide sequence was defined as a clonotype. Clonotypes were aligned to IMGT TRBV, TRBD and TRBJ reference segments using MiTCR v1.1. The analysis was restricted to V-J combinations with a frequency above 0.0001, which together covered 99% to 99.2% of the repertoires. A TCS score was defined as the ratio between F50 (clonal expansion) and ExV (chaos), using BLOSUM62-based TCRdist between CDR3 peptides within each V-J. Welch's t-statistics and random forest reduced 450 to 600 V-J features to 13, which were used in a naive Bayes classifier (R e1071). No statistical method was used to set the sample size in advance, and investigators knew the group allocation. The paper reports TCR Vbeta CDR3 sequencing of 135 peripheral blood samples: approximately 43 ophthalmopathy, fewer than 80 hyperthyroidism and about 17 progressor patients.

The material was peripheral blood mononuclear cells (PBMCs), obtained at new diagnosis, from a patient treated with antithyroid drugs. The sequence joins TRBV3-1 to TRBJ2-1; TRBD2 is a weak D gene call, 6 bases matching. This receptor was taken from a woman between 40 and 50 years old with Graves disease. Donor details come from another sample of the same person, matched by shared clones. The CDR3 has the sequence CASSHPGLNSYNEQFF. DNA sequence: TGTGCCAGCAGCCATCCGGGACTCAATTCCTACAATGAGCAGTTCTTC.